Listed below are T cell receptor beta chains from one sample, sequenced in a study of blood T cell repertoires in COVID-19. Method: immunoSEQ multiplex PCR; TCRdb's copy keeps in-frame clones and lacks some. The repertoire consists of approximately 380,000 clones, with 85% occurring once and the leading ten covering 3.5% to 4%. Sequenced material: peripheral blood. The origin of the receptors is a young woman with acute or convalescent COVID-19. The conserved cysteine and the conserved F or W are not part of the CDR3 here.

V: TRBV19
J: TRBJ2-2
CDR3: ASSTGVNTGELF

V: TRBV6-2/TRBV6-3
J: TRBJ2-5
CDR3: ASSLQETQY

V: TRBV6-5
J: TRBJ1-4
CDR3: ASSTYGEGIEKLF

V: TRBV5-1
J: TRBJ2-1
CDR3: ASSREGGAYNEQF

V: TRBV28
J: TRBJ1-2
CDR3: ASSLDRRGYT

V: TRBV5-1
J: TRBJ2-3
CDR3: ASSLDQATDTQY

V: TRBV3-1/TRBV3-2
J: TRBJ1-6
CDR3: ASSQDSTGISPLH

V: TRBV3-1/TRBV3-2
J: TRBJ2-5
CDR3: ASSQEAASGYQETQY

V: TRBV20-1
J: TRBJ1-2
CDR3: SARGIYGYT

V: TRBV28
J: TRBJ2-1
CDR3: ASSIGGVEQF

V: TRBV19
J: TRBJ1-5
CDR3: ASSVWTGGNQPQH

V: TRBV6-5
J: TRBJ2-6
CDR3: ASKLATGANVLT

V: TRBV5-1
J: TRBJ1-2
CDR3: ASSLQSPRDYGYT

V: TRBV9
J: TRBJ2-2
CDR3: ASSVGQYTGELF

V: TRBV30
J: TRBJ2-1
CDR3: AWSTQNNEQF

V: TRBV9
J: TRBJ2-7
CDR3: ASSVETGIKIYEQY

V: TRBV29-1
J: TRBJ1-2
CDR3: SVEDLLTEQANYGYT

V: TRBV30
J: TRBJ1-1
CDR3: AWSVRGNTEAF

V: TRBV6-4
J: TRBJ2-1
CDR3: ASSDGGSGTGAYNEQF

V: TRBV2
J: TRBJ1-1
CDR3: ASRGHTGINTEAF

V: TRBV6-2/TRBV6-3
J: TRBJ1-1
CDR3: ASSYQGVGNTEAF

V: TRBV5-1
J: TRBJ2-2
CDR3: ASSYSQGTGELF

V: TRBV6-5
J: TRBJ1-5
CDR3: ASNGFANQPQH

V: TRBV24-1
J: TRBJ2-3
CDR3: ATSDLPTSGSHTQY

V: TRBV5-1
J: TRBJ2-3
CDR3: ASTIPGDTQY

V: TRBV28
J: TRBJ2-3
CDR3: ASSPLVVLSTDTQY

V: TRBV6-5
J: TRBJ1-2
CDR3: ASRAPGQTNYGYT

V: TRBV6-1
J: TRBJ2-7
CDR3: ASSNDRLHEQY

V: TRBV28
J: TRBJ1-2
CDR3: ASGEVPNYGYT

V: TRBV2
J: TRBJ1-1
CDR3: ASTGSGGTEAF

V: TRBV6-2/TRBV6-3
J: TRBJ2-2
CDR3: ASSYEATTGELF

V: TRBV13
J: TRBJ2-1
CDR3: ASRLAKRDRDRPFEQF

V: TRBV2
J: TRBJ1-2
CDR3: ASSIPGASPIFYGYT

V: TRBV9
J: TRBJ2-2
CDR3: ASSVGTGGGGELF

V: TRBV28
J: TRBJ2-5
CDR3: ASSPGGLAGSQETQY

V: TRBV20-1
J: TRBJ1-1
CDR3: REWVAEAF

V: TRBV5-1
J: TRBJ1-1
CDR3: ASQREGLGNTEAF